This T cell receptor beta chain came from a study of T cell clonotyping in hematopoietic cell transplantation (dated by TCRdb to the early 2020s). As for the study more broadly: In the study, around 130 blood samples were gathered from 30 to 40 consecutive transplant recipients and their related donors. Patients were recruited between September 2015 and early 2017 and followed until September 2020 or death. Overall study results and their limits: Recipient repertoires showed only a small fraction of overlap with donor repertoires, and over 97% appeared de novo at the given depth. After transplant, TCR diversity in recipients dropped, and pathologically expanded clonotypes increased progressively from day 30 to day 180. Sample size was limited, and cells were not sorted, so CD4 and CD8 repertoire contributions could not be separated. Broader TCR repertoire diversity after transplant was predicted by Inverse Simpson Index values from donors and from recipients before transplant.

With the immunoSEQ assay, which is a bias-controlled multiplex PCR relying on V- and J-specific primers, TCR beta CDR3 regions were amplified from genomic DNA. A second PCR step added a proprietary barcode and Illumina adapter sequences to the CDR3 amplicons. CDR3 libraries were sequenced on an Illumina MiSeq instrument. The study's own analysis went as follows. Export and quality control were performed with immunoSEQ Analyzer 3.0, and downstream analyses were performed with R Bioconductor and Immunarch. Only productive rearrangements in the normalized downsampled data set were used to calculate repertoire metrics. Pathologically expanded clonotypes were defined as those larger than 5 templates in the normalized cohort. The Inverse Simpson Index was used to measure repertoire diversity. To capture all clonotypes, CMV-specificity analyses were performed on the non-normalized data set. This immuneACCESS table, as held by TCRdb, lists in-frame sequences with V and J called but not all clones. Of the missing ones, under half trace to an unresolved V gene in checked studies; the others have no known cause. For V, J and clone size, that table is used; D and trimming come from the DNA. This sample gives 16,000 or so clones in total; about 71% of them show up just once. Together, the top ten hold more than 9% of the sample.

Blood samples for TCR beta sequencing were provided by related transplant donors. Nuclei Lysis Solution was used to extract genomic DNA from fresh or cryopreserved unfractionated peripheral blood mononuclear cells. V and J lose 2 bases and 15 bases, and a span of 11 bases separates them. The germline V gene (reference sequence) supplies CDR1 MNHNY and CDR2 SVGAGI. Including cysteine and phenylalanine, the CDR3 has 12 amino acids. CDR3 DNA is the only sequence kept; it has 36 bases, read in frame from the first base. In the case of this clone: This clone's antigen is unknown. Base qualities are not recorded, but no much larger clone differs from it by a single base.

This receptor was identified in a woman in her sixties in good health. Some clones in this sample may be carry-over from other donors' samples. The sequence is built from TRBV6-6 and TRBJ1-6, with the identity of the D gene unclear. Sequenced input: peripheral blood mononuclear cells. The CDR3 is CASSYISSGLHF. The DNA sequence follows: TGTGCCAGCAGTTACATTTCAAGCGGCCTCCACTTT.